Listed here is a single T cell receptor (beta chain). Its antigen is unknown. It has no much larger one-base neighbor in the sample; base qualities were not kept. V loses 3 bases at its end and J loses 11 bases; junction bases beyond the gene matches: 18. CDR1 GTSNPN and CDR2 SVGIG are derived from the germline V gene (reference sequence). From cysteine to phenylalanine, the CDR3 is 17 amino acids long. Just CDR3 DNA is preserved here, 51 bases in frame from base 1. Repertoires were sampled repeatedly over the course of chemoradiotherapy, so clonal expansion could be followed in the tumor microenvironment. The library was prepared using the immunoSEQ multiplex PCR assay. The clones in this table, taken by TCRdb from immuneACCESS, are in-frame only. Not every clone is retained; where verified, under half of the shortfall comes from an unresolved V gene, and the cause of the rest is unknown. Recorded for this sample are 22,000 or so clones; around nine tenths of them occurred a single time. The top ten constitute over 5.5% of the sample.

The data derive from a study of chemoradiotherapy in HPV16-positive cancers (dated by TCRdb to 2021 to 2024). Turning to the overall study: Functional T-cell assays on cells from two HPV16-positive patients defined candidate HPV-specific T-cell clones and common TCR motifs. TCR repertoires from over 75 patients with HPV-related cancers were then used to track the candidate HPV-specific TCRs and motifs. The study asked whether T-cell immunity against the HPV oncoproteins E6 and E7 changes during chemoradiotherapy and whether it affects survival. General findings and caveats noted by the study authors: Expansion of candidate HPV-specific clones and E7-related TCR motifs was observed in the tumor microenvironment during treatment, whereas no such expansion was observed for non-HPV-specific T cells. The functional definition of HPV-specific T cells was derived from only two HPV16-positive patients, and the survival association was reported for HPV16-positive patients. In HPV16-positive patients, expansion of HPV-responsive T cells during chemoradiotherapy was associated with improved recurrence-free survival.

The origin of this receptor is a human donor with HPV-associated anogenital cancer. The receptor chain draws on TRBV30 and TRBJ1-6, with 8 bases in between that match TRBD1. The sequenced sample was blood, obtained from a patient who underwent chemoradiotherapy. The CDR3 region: CAWSLPRHRGKTAPLHF. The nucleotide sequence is TGTGCCTGGAGCCTACCCCGACACAGGGGGAAAACGGCACCCCTCCACTTT.